The source of this TCR beta chain is a study of blood T cell repertoires in COVID-19 (dated by TCRdb to between 2020 and 2021). General notes on the study: Samples from collaborators originated in the United States, Italy and Spain and spanned both the acute and convalescent phases of COVID-19. The material from the prospective study consisted of cDNA or gDNA derived from T cells, B-cell-depleted T cells, or PBMCs. Deeply sampled blood TCRbeta repertoires from subjects exposed to, actively infected with, or recovered from COVID-19 were included in the dataset. The repertoires were released in a freely available public database intended as a resource for research on the immune response to SARS-CoV-2. Samples were obtained from the ongoing ImmuneRACE study (first 160 participants) and from over a thousand subjects provided by 6 global collaborators. A de-identified subject ID, COVID-19 status, age in years and sex were almost always included in the sample metadata. Where HLA class I and class II types were available, the types were taken from metadata supplied by the sample provider, not from assay-based typing.

TCRbeta CDR3 regions were amplified from genomic DNA by means of the immunoSEQ Assay, a bias-controlled multiplex PCR. Per the authors' processing: The number of nucleated cells in each sample was estimated by amplification of reference gene primers within the assay. To quantify the absolute abundance of each unique TCRbeta CDR3 rearrangement, sequence reads were collapsed and filtered. Productive Simpson clonality was computed per sample as the square root of Simpson's diversity index over productive rearrangements. TCRdb holds this immuneACCESS table with in-frame rearrangements only. Some clones are missing; in checked studies, unresolved V genes explain under half, and the rest has no known cause. V and J calls and clone size are those listed in that table; D and trimming were worked out from the DNA. This sample comprises 140,000 or so clones, about four fifths of them detected only once. 4% to 5% of the sample is in the top ten clones.

Beyond this particular receptor, the publication reports: The amount of clinical and demographic metadata varied by source and participant and was provided uncurated.

One collaborating source in Seattle enrolled patients during active infection and followed them longitudinally through the course of disease. Each collaborating institution followed its own protocols to collect whole blood in K2EDTA tubes. For TCRbeta analysis, collaborators shipped samples as frozen whole blood, isolated PBMCs, or DNA extracted from either of those sample types. Remarks on this clone: The antigen this receptor binds is unknown. The input lacks base qualities; no much larger clone sits a single base away.

The CDR3 measures 15 amino acids from cysteine to phenylalanine. Only the CDR3 DNA is retained, 45 bases long and in frame from the first base. The germline V gene specifies SGHRS as CDR1 and YFSETQ as CDR2. Germline trimming: 0 bases from V, 4 bases from J; junction bases outside gene matches: 5. Material: peripheral blood. The rearrangement joined TRBV5-1 to TRBJ1-2, with 8 bases matching TRBD1. The sequence came from a woman in her seventies with COVID-19, enrolled during active disease. The CDR3 region: CASSLDQGARYGYTF. The nucleotides read TGCGCCAGCAGCTTGGATCAGGGGGCGCGCTATGGCTACACCTTC.